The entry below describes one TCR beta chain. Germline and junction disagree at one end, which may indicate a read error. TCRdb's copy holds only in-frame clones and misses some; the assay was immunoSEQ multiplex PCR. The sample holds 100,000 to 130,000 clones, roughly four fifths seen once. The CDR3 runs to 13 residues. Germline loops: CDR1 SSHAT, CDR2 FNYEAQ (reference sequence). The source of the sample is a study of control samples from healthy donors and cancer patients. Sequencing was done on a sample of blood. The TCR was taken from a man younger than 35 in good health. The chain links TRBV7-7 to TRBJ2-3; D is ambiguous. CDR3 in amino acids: CASSLIITDTQYF. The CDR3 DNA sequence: TGTGCTAGCAGCCTCATTATTACAGATACGCAGTATTTT. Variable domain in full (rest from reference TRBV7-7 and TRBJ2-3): GAGVSQSPRYKVTKRGQDVTLRCDPISSHATLYWYQQALGQGPEFLTYFNYEAQPDKSGLPSDRFSAERPEGSISTLTIQRTEQRDSAMYRCASSLIITDTQYFGPGTRLTVL.